This T cell receptor beta chain was recovered during a study of T cell changes during pregnancy in multiple sclerosis. The ends lost 4 bases at V and 4 bases at J; junction bases unmatched: 2. There are 13 residues in the CDR3. Germline V gives CDR1 SQVTM, CDR2 ANQGSEA. This table comes from immunoSEQ multiplex PCR, and its TCRdb copy is limited to in-frame clones, with some not included. Seen here are some 36,000 clones, around nine tenths observed once, and the top ten hold roughly 0.66%. The material was CD4+ T cells from peripheral blood mononuclear cells, obtained in the second trimester of pregnancy. The V and J genes are TRBV29-1 and TRBJ1-1, with 11 bases fitting TRBD1. The TCR originated in a female donor in good health, enrolled as a control in a pregnancy study. This chain's CDR3 is CSVVGTGGTEAFF. CDR3 sequence (DNA): TGCAGCGTTGTGGGGACAGGGGGCACTGAAGCTTTCTTT. Full variable domain (missing parts from reference TRBV29-1 and TRBJ1-1): SAVISQKPSRDICQRGTSLTIQCQVDSQVTMMFWYRQQPGQSLTLIATANQGSEATYESGFVIDKFPISRPNLTFSTLTVSNMSPEDSSIYLCSVVGTGGTEAFFGQGTRLTVV.